The 16 T cell receptor beta chains listed next were all sequenced from one sample in a study of response to subunit inactivated influenza vaccine. MiXCR, run by TCRdb on the RT-PCR reads, gives a single entry per CDR3 protein. The data show about 540,000 distinct CDR3 sequences, approximately 24% seen once. These records were also assigned to another study, of T cells expressing NK-cell markers. That source adds: What made the TCR beta cDNA was 5'RACE template switching with UMIs.

This specimen consisted of CD4+ T cells sorted from PBMCs, obtained roughly 13 days after vaccination. Receptor source: a man between 50 and 59 years old who received an inactivated influenza vaccine.

J is TRBJ1-5 and V is TRBV4-3; 7 nucleotides match TRBD1. Trimming removed 0 bases from V and 2 bases from J; junction bases left unmatched: 7. The CDR3 is 17 amino acids. CDR1 and CDR2 from the germline V gene are LGHNA and YSLEER. This chain's CDR3 is CASSQDKLGQGNQPQHF. The CDR3 nucleotides read TGCGCCAGCAGCCAAGATAAGTTAGGACAGGGCAATCAGCCCCAGCATTTT.

In its sample, this clonotype was seen a few times. The chain joins TRBV11-2 to TRBJ2-7; D possibly corresponds to TRBD2 (6 bases). Per the germline V gene, CDR1 is SGHAT and CDR2 is FQNNGV. Trimming took off 4 bases at V and 5 bases at J, with 12 bases between the two ends. This CDR3 spans 13 amino acids. CDR3 nucleotides: TGTGCCAGCAGCTCGGGGACTCCTAACGAGCAGTACTTC. Encoded protein: CASSSGTPNEQYF. The variable domain in full, with the rest retrieved from reference TRBV11-2 and TRBJ2-7, is EAGVAQSPRYKIIEKRQSVAFWCNPISGHATLYWYQQILGQGPKLLIQFQNNGVVDDSQLPKDRFSAERLKGVDSTLKIQPAKLEDSAVYLCASSSGTPNEQYFGPGTRLTVT.

This clonotype has at least ten counts. The chain combines TRBV14 with TRBJ2-3; D is ambiguous. Trimming removed 4 bases from V and 10 bases from J, with 12 bases in between. There are 12 residues in the CDR3. Germline V gives CDR1 SGHDN, CDR2 FVKESK. The CDR3 protein is CASSPLGVAQYF. CDR3 nucleotide sequence: TGTGCCAGCAGCCCTCTTGGAGTGGCGCAGTATTTT.

This clonotype appeared a few times. The chain has TRBV5-1 and TRBJ2-7; 7 positions agree with TRBD1. The CDR3 is made up of 15 amino acids. Germline loops: CDR1 SGHRS, CDR2 YFSETQ. The V segment lost 5 bases and the J segment 0 bases; nucleotides outside the gene matches: 8. For the CDR3, the DNA is TGCGCCAGCAGTTTCGGACAGGCACTCTCCTACGAGCAGTACTTC. This gives the protein CASSFGQALSYEQYF.

The V call is TRBV27, the J call TRBJ2-3, with no clear D. Germline lookup yields CDR1 MNHEY and CDR2 SMNVEV (reference sequence). V lost 6 bases and J 7 bases, leaving 14 bases between the germline ends. The CDR3 is 13 amino acids. The CDR3 sequence: CASRRPSSYTQYF. The CDR3 nucleotides read TGTGCCAGCAGACGCCCATCGTCGTATACGCAGTATTTT.

This clonotype was detected a few times. This chain joins TRBV7-8 and TRBJ2-5, with D tentatively TRBD2 (5 bases). The CDR3 is 13 residues long. From germline, CDR1 is SGHVS and CDR2 FQNEAQ. V was cut by 3 bases and J by 3 bases, with 8 bases left in between. For the CDR3, the DNA is TGTGCCAGCAGCTTTCGGGGAGAAGAGACCCAGTACTTC. Translation: CASSFRGEETQYF. The full variable domain, in which reference TRBV7-8 and TRBJ2-5 provide the parts outside the CDR3, is GAGVSQSPRYKVAKRGQDVALRCDPISGHVSLFWYQQALGQGPEFLTYFQNEAQLDKSGLPSDRFFAERPEGSVSTLKIQRTQQEDSAVYLCASSFRGEETQYFGPGTRLLVL.

This clonotype has just a few counts. The rearrangement links TRBV24-1 to TRBJ1-5; unclear D gene. This CDR3 has 13 amino acids. Trimming removed 4 bases at V and 5 bases at J, with 8 bases between. The germline CDR1 and CDR2 sequences are KGHDR and SFDVKD. CDR3 in DNA: TGTGCCACCAGTGACAATGTGGATCAGCCCCAGCATTTT. This codes for CATSDNVDQPQHF.

This clonotype appeared a single time. The chain combines TRBV2 with TRBJ2-5; 10 positions agree with TRBD2. Germline V gene data show CDR1 as SNHLY and CDR2 as FYNNEI. J lost 5 bases, V lost 6 bases, and 9 bases had no gene match. The CDR3 is 15 amino acids. CDR3 coding DNA: TGTGCCAGCAGAGGAAGCGGGGGGGCATTGGAGACCCAGTACTTC. As protein: CASRGSGGALETQYF.

The gene calls are TRBV7-3 and TRBJ2-1; 15 positions match TRBD2. This CDR3 is built from 20 residues. The germline V gene encodes CDR1 SGHTA and CDR2 FQGTGA. With V trimmed by 5 bases and J by 1 base, 12 bases remained unmatched. In nucleotides, the CDR3 is TGTGCCAGCAGCGGGGTCGGGACTAGCGGGAGGATCGGGTCCTACAATGAGCAGTTCTTC. It encodes CASSGVGTSGRIGSYNEQFF. Full variable domain (outside the CDR3, taken from reference TRBV7-3 and TRBJ2-1): GAGVSQTPSNKVTEKGKYVELRCDPISGHTALYWYRQSLGQGPEFLIYFQGTGAADDSGLPNDRFFAVRPEGSVSTLKIQRTERGDSAVYLCASSGVGTSGRIGSYNEQFFGPGTRLTVL.

The J gene is TRBJ2-7, the V gene TRBV29-1; D is unresolved. The germline CDR1 and CDR2 sequences are SQVTM and ANQGSEA. CDR3 length equals 11 residues. V shed 4 bases and J shed 9 bases, with 13 bases lying between them. In DNA, the CDR3 is TGCAGCGTTGGAGTACTAATTGGGCAGTACTTC. Encoded protein: CSVGVLIGQYF.

Only a few counts were recorded for this clonotype. This chain uses TRBV6-6 with TRBJ2-1; maybe TRBD1 (6 bases). CDR1 and CDR2 (germline): MNHNY, SVGAGI (reference sequence). Trimming removed 1 base at V and 3 bases at J, with 7 bases between. The CDR3 totals 14 residues. The CDR3 DNA reads as TGTGCCAGCAGTTACTTAGGGGGCTACAATGAGCAGTTCTTC. Translation: CASSYLGGYNEQFF.

This clonotype has at least ten counts. The chain employs TRBV28 and TRBJ2-5, with 8 nucleotides matching TRBD2. The V gene's germline CDR1 is MDHEN and CDR2 SYDVKM. V lost 5 bases and J lost 1; bases outside the gene matches: 6. The CDR3 is 15 residues long. The CDR3 spells CASSGSGTIQETQYF. Here the CDR3 DNA reads TGTGCCAGCAGTGGTAGCGGGACCATCCAAGAGACCCAGTACTTC.

This sequence joins TRBV30 and TRBJ1-5; a weak D match, TRBD1 (6 bases). Germline loops: CDR1 GTSNPN, CDR2 SVGIG (reference sequence). The germline V and J ends were trimmed by 5 bases and 7 bases, with 15 bases remaining between them. CDR3 length equals 13 residues. For the CDR3, the DNA is TGTGCCTGGGGAGCGGGGGGCGGGCAGCCCCAGCATTTT. It is translated as CAWGAGGGQPQHF. The whole variable domain, filled in from reference TRBV30 and TRBJ1-5, reads SQTIHQWPATLVQPVGSPLSLECTVEGTSNPNLYWYRQAAGRGLQLLFYSVGIGQISSEVPQNLSASRPQDRQFILSSKKLLLSDSGFYLCAWGAGGGQPQHFGDGTRLSIL.

The table lists this clonotype with a few counts. The V gene is TRBV11-2, the J gene TRBJ1-1, with D uncertain. V gave up 1 base and J gave up 5 bases, with 11 bases separating them. The CDR3 is 14 amino acids. Germline assignment: CDR1 SGHAT and CDR2 FQNNGV. As DNA, the CDR3 is TGTGCCAGCAGCTTAGGGGGTCCCACGACTGAAGCTTTCTTT. Protein product: CASSLGGPTTEAFF.

CDR3 sequence reads: CASSLSLAGGTYEQYF. The CDR3 coding sequence is TGTGCCAGCAGTTTATCCTTGGCAGGTGGTACATACGAGCAGTACTTC. This rearrangement joins TRBV27 to TRBJ2-7; D remains unclear. The CDR3 totals 16 residues. CDR1 is MNHEY, CDR2 SMNVEV, per germline (reference sequence). V was shortened by 0 bases and J by 4 bases, with 16 bases between the two germline ends.

This clonotype has only a few counts. The V call is TRBV30, the J call TRBJ2-5; unclear D gene. The CDR3 consists of 15 residues. Deletions cut 2 bases from V and 4 bases from J, with 17 bases between. Germline CDR1 is GTSNPN and CDR2 is SVGIG (reference sequence). The CDR3 is CAWSTGRAMGETQYF. CDR3 coding DNA: TGTGCCTGGAGTACCGGACGGGCGATGGGAGAGACCCAGTACTTC.